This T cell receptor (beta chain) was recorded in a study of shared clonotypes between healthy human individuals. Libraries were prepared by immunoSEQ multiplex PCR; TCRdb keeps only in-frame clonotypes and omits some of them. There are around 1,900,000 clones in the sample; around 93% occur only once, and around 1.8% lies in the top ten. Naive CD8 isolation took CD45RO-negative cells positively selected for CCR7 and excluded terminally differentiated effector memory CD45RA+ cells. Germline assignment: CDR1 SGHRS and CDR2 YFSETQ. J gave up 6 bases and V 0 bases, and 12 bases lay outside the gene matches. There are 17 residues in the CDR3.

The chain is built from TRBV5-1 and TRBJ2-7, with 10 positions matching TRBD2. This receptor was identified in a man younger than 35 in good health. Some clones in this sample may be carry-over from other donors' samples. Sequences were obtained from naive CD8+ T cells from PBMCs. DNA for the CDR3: TGCGCCAGCAGCTTGGCCCCAGCGGGAGGGCCTGGAGGCGAGCAGTACTTC. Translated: CASSLAPAGGPGGEQYF.